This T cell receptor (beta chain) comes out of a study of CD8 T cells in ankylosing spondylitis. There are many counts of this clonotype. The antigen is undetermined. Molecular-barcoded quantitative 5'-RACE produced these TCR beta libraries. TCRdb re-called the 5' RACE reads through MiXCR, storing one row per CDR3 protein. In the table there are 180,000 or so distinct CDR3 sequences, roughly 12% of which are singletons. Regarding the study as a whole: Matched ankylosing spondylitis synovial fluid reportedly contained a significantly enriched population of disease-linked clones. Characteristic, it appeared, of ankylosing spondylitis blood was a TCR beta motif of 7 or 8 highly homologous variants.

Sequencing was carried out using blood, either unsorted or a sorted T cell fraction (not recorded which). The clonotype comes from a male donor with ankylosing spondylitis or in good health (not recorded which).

For the CDR3, the DNA is TGCGCCAGCAGCCAAGCTTTGGAGGACAGGAGCTACGAGCAGTACTTC. It encodes CASSQALEDRSYEQYF. The genes are TRBV4-3 and TRBJ2-7; TRBD1 matches 7 bases. J gave up 3 bases and V 1 base, and 9 bases lay outside the gene matches. The germline gives CDR1 LGHNA, CDR2 YSLEER. The CDR3 is made up of 16 amino acids.